The entry that follows covers one T cell receptor (beta chain) sequence. Its antigen is still unknown. This sample is part of a study of T cells after yellow fever vaccination. Study-wide findings and caveats: Abundant clonotypes (contaminants from the bulk population) could be present in FACS-sorted repertoires.

A single record per CDR3 protein comes from TCRdb applying MiXCR to the 5' RACE reads. In the table there are approximately 69,000 distinct CDR3 sequences, under 6.5% of which are singletons. The sequences come from CD4+ T cells sorted from PBMCs, collected roughly 15 days after the first yellow fever vaccination. The sequence was collected from a man between 18 and 35 years old who received the YFV17D yellow fever vaccine.

Here the CDR3 DNA reads TGTGCCAGCAACCTACCTGGGGAGTTAACAGATACGCAGTATTTT. Its protein is CASNLPGELTDTQYF. This chain joins TRBV7-2 and TRBJ2-3, with D possibly TRBD2 on 5 matching bases. This CDR3 region has 15 residues. Germline CDR1 is SGHTA and CDR2 is FQGNSA. Trimming took 7 bases from V and 3 from J, leaving 17 bases between them.